What follows is one T cell receptor beta chain and its context. What it recognizes is unknown. This sample was included in a study of early T cells in non-severe SARS-CoV-2 infection. Study context: Chains stayed unpaired after sequencing of bulk RNA from unsorted whole blood. Regarding the study as a whole: Database matching using VDJdb favored anti-spike CD8 responses, with private and CD4 specificities left missing.

CDR1 is SGHVS and CDR2 is FQNEAQ in the germline V gene. The CDR3 runs 16 residues. Trimming left V 5 bases short and J 3 bases short, with 20 bases between. Each single cDNA molecule received a unique molecular identifier. TCRdb passed the 5' RACE reads through MiXCR, listing each CDR3 protein once. Of about 57,000 distinct CDR3 sequences detected, approximately 13% appear once; the ten largest clones hold approximately 4.7%. The sample was whole blood. The sequence came from an adult who was a healthcare worker with PCR-confirmed SARS-CoV-2 infection or an uninfected control (not recorded which). The rearrangement links TRBV7-8 to TRBJ2-7, with TRBD2 as a possible D gene (7 bases). CDR3 bases: TGTGCCAGCAGCCCCCCTGGGGGGGGGGCTGTCTACGAGCAGTACTTC. Translated, it gives CASSPPGGGAVYEQYF.